This T cell receptor beta chain was captured by sequencing in a study of blood T cell repertoires in COVID-19. This CDR3 has 17 residues. CDR1 MGHDK and CDR2 SYGVNS come from the germline V gene. V dropped 4 bases and J dropped 2; count of bases not matched to a gene: 11. Measured with immunoSEQ multiplex PCR; TCRdb has only the in-frame clones, and not every one. The table shows 150,000 or so clones, with about four fifths occurring only once. This TCR derives from a man aged 60-69 years with acute or convalescent COVID-19. Sequencing was carried out using peripheral blood. This chain joins TRBV25-1 and TRBJ2-5; 9 nucleotides match TRBD2. The CDR3 protein is CASSGGVLAGHQETQYF. DNA for the CDR3: TGTGCCAGCAGTGGAGGGGTGCTAGCGGGACATCAAGAGACCCAGTACTTC.